This entry lists 3 T cell receptor beta chains sequenced from one sample in a study of T cell repertoires in cytomegalovirus infection. Their target antigens are unknown. One entry per CDR3 protein, called by TCRdb with MiXCR from the reads. The profile shows approximately 990,000 distinct CDR3 sequences, approximately 31% of them singletons. The material was cultured CD8+ T cells from PBMCs, obtained from culture after CMV antigen stimulation. These receptor sequences come from a human donor in good health (CMV status not recorded). Some clones in this sample may be carry-over from other donors' samples.

This clonotype was recorded once. The chain has TRBV7-4 and TRBJ1-1, with 7 nucleotides matching TRBD1. The V segment lost 3 bases and the J segment 10 bases; nucleotides outside the gene matches: 14. The CDR3 sequence is 15 residues long. The germline gives CDR1 SGHVT, CDR2 SQSDAQ. The CDR3 reads CASSLSLQGVVGAFF. The DNA for the CDR3 is TGTGCCAGCAGCTTGAGTCTGCAGGGGGTCGTCGGAGCTTTCTTT.

The chain couples TRBV24-1 to TRBJ1-5; D gene uncertain. Germline CDR1 and CDR2: KGHDR and SFDVKD. The CDR3 is 15 amino acids. Trimming removed 2 bases from V and 5 bases from J, with 12 bases in between. In DNA form, the CDR3 reads TGTGCCACCAGTGATTCGACGATAGGGCATCAGCCCCAGCATTTT. As protein: CATSDSTIGHQPQHF.

As concerns this clonotype: A read error may account for a junction end that differs from germline. The CDR3 loop reads CANSLARGTGANVLTF. CDR3 DNA: TGTGCCAACAGCTTGGCTCGGGGAACGGGGGCCAACGTCCTGACTTTC. The chain employs TRBV7-3 and TRBJ2-6, with D tentatively TRBD2 (5 bases). The CDR3 consists of 16 residues. The germline V gene has CDR1 SGHTA and CDR2 FQGTGA.